This T cell receptor (beta chain) was captured by sequencing in a study of esophageal squamous cell carcinoma under preoperative chemotherapy. Study findings and constraints: Chemotherapy was followed by significantly higher TCR diversity in peripheral T cells only, not tumor-infiltrating lymphocytes. After treatment, tumor-infiltrating lymphocytes apparently came partly from blood T cells.

This CDR3 is 16 amino acids long. Germline values: CDR1 MNHNS, CDR2 SASEGT. TCRdb used MiXCR to reprocess the PCR reads, holding one entry per CDR3 protein. The sample consists of fewer than 16,000 distinct CDR3 sequences, more than 50% of them appearing once. Documented time point: before preoperative PTX-NDP chemotherapy. Comment on this clonotype: What it recognizes is unknown.

The origin of this receptor is a human donor with esophageal squamous cell carcinoma. The donor label of this sample is uncertain. V gene TRBV6-1 combines with J gene TRBJ2-4, with a possible D match to TRBD1 (6 bases). The DNA end is a closer match to TRBJ2-3, so the J assignment may be wrong. This specimen was collected from a patient given preoperative chemotherapy. The CDR3 nucleotides are TGTGCCAGCAGTGAATGGGGGCAGGGACCCAAAGACATGCAGTATTTT. It codes for CASSEWGQGPKDMQYF.